The rows below give T cell receptor beta chains drawn from one sample of a study of blood T cell repertoires in COVID-19. TCRdb's copy holds only in-frame clones and misses some; the assay was immunoSEQ multiplex PCR. The sample has about 250,000 clones, more than 85% seen once. Sequencing used PBMCs or T cells enriched from blood (not recorded which). Every receptor here comes from a man aged 35 to 55 who had recovered from COVID-19. The CDR3 runs from the conserved cysteine through the conserved F or W. Each record gives: clone size, V gene, J gene, D gene, CDR3 protein, CDR3 DNA. The D gene is left open where the match is weak. Size is omitted from some rows. Given values are once, few, many or a class for expanded clones.

size: -
V: TRBV5-1
J: TRBJ2-7
D: -
CDR3: CASTLGTIDYEQYF
DNA: TGCGCCAGTACCCTCGGGACAATCGACTACGAGCAGTACTTC

size: -
V: TRBV10-3
J: TRBJ2-7
D: TRBD2
CDR3: CAISEGREGPYEQYF
DNA: TGTGCCATCAGTGAGGGGCGGGAGGGCCCCTACGAGCAGTACTTC

size: -
V: TRBV11-2
J: TRBJ2-2
D: -
CDR3: CASSLVGLAKRTGELFF
DNA: TGTGCCAGCAGCTTAGTGGGGCTAGCGAAACGTACCGGGGAGCTGTTTTTT

size: once
V: TRBV14
J: TRBJ2-5
D: -
CDR3: CASSQPRPTGRGVQETQYF
DNA: TGTGCCAGCAGCCAACCACGCCCAACGGGCAGGGGGGTACAAGAGACCCAGTACTTC

size: -
V: TRBV7-8
J: TRBJ1-1
D: -
CDR3: CASSFHGANTEAFF
DNA: TGTGCCAGCAGCTTCCATGGGGCAAACACTGAAGCTTTCTTT

size: -
V: TRBV19
J: TRBJ2-3
D: -
CDR3: CASTSDRAGTDTQYF
DNA: -

size: -
V: TRBV7-3
J: TRBJ2-3
D: TRBD1
CDR3: CASSPRQGSTDTQYF
DNA: TGTGCCAGCAGCCCCCGACAGGGGAGCACAGATACGCAGTATTTT

size: -
V: TRBV3-1/TRBV3-2
J: TRBJ2-1
D: -
CDR3: CASSQETSSKFF
DNA: TGTGCCAGCAGCCAAGAGACTAGTTCGAAGTTCTTC

size: -
V: TRBV7-3
J: TRBJ2-7
D: -
CDR3: CASSSQAGYEQYF
DNA: TGTGCCAGCAGCTCGCAAGCCGGCTACGAGCAGTACTTC

size: -
V: TRBV5-1
J: TRBJ2-4
D: TRBD2
CDR3: CASSLVLAGDAKNIQYF
DNA: TGCGCCAGCAGCTTGGTACTAGCGGGAGACGCCAAAAACATTCAGTACTTC

size: -
V: TRBV6-5
J: TRBJ1-6
D: -
CDR3: CASSYVQGNSPLHF
DNA: TGTGCCAGCAGTTATGTACAGGGTAATTCACCCCTCCACTTT

size: -
V: TRBV5-6
J: TRBJ1-1
D: TRBD1
CDR3: CASSYDRVRYTEAFF
DNA: TGTGCCAGCAGCTACGACAGGGTACGGTACACTGAAGCTTTCTTT

size: -
V: TRBV9
J: TRBJ1-1
D: -
CDR3: CASSSGQRNTEAFF
DNA: TGTGCCAGCAGCTCAGGACAGAGGAACACTGAAGCTTTCTTT

size: -
V: TRBV30
J: TRBJ1-1
D: TRBD1
CDR3: CAWGDRSEAFF
DNA: TGTGCCTGGGGGGACAGAAGTGAAGCTTTCTTT

size: -
V: TRBV7-3
J: TRBJ1-2
D: TRBD1
CDR3: CASSPDRDALGGYTF
DNA: TGTGCCAGCAGCCCCGACAGGGATGCTCTGGGTGGCTACACCTTC

size: -
V: TRBV7-2
J: TRBJ1-3
D: -
CDR3: CASSLGNGDTIYF
DNA: TGTGCCAGCAGCTTAGGGAACGGGGACACCATATATTTT

size: once
V: TRBV10-2
J: TRBJ2-3
D: -
CDR3: CASSESSGRTDTQYF
DNA: TGCGCCAGCAGTGAGTCTAGCGGACGCACAGATACGCAGTATTTT

size: -
V: TRBV6-5
J: TRBJ1-2
D: TRBD1
CDR3: CATPGQLKSNYGYTF
DNA: TGTGCCACCCCGGGACAGCTTAAGTCTAACTATGGCTACACCTTC

size: -
V: TRBV11-3
J: TRBJ1-1
D: -
CDR3: CASSLEQGTEAFF
DNA: TGTGCCAGCAGCTTAGAGCAGGGGACTGAAGCTTTCTTT

size: -
V: TRBV5-4
J: TRBJ1-1
D: -
CDR3: CASSLAGVLTEAFF
DNA: TGTGCCAGCAGCTTGGCCGGGGTTCTCACTGAAGCTTTCTTT

size: -
V: TRBV29-1
J: TRBJ2-7
D: TRBD1
CDR3: CSFLSGGAYEQYF
DNA: TGCAGCTTCCTCTCAGGGGGCGCCTACGAGCAGTACTTC

size: -
V: TRBV9
J: TRBJ2-1
D: -
CDR3: CASSVVGQELFF
DNA: TGTGCCAGCAGCGTAGTCGGACAAGAACTGTTCTTC

size: -
V: TRBV4-2
J: TRBJ1-3
D: -
CDR3: CASSQDLPGEYTGNTIYF
DNA: TGTGCCAGCAGCCAAGATCTTCCAGGGGAATATACTGGAAACACCATATATTTT

size: -
V: TRBV28
J: TRBJ1-1
D: -
CDR3: CASSPPGTLNTEAFF
DNA: TGTGCCAGCAGTCCTCCCGGGACACTAAACACTGAAGCTTTCTTT

size: -
V: TRBV5-6
J: TRBJ1-2
D: TRBD1
CDR3: CASLPGTGGSAYGYTF
DNA: TGTGCCAGCTTGCCAGGGACAGGGGGCTCCGCCTATGGCTACACCTTC

size: -
V: TRBV2
J: TRBJ2-7
D: -
CDR3: CASSMDYYEQYF
DNA: TGTGCCAGCAGTATGGACTACTACGAGCAGTACTTC

size: -
V: TRBV4-1
J: TRBJ2-2
D: TRBD2
CDR3: CASSPLGRGGAGELFF
DNA: TGCGCCAGCAGCCCGCTTGGGCGGGGGGGGGCCGGGGAGCTGTTTTTT

size: few
V: TRBV7-9
J: TRBJ2-7
D: TRBD2
CDR3: CASSTSGGHSSYEQYF
DNA: TGTGCCAGCAGCACTAGCGGGGGACACTCTTCCTACGAGCAGTACTTC

size: -
V: TRBV30
J: TRBJ1-5
D: -
CDR3: CAWKRGNQPQHF
DNA: TGTGCCTGGAAGAGGGGCAATCAGCCCCAGCATTTT

size: -
V: TRBV28
J: TRBJ1-1
D: -
CDR3: CATRLNTEAFF
DNA: TGTGCCACCCGTTTGAACACTGAAGCTTTCTTT

size: once
V: TRBV19
J: TRBJ2-2
D: TRBD1
CDR3: CASTQDRGRTGELFF
DNA: TGTGCCAGTACCCAGGACAGGGGGCGTACCGGGGAGCTGTTTTTT

size: -
V: TRBV7-9
J: TRBJ1-4
D: -
CDR3: CASSSGFGEKLFF
DNA: TGTGCCAGCAGCTCAGGGTTCGGTGAAAAACTGTTTTTT

size: -
V: TRBV19
J: TRBJ1-4
D: -
CDR3: CASAAWGVLNEKLFF
DNA: TGTGCCAGTGCAGCCTGGGGGGTCCTTAATGAAAAACTGTTTTTT

size: -
V: TRBV5-1
J: TRBJ2-5
D: TRBD1
CDR3: CASSSSRQGRRQETQYF
DNA: TGCGCCAGCAGCTCAAGCCGACAGGGCAGGAGACAAGAGACCCAGTACTTC

size: once
V: TRBV18
J: TRBJ2-7
D: TRBD2
CDR3: CASSPSRAGPYEQYF
DNA: TGTGCCAGCTCACCTAGCAGAGCGGGGCCCTACGAGCAGTACTTC

size: -
V: TRBV11-3
J: TRBJ1-6
D: -
CDR3: CASSLFAGANSPLHF
DNA: TGTGCCAGCAGCTTATTTGCAGGGGCTAATTCACCCCTCCACTTT

size: -
V: TRBV27
J: TRBJ1-3
D: TRBD1
CDR3: CASRPDRAPSGNTIYF
DNA: TGTGCCAGCAGGCCCGACAGGGCACCCTCTGGAAACACCATATATTTT

size: -
V: TRBV2
J: TRBJ1-1
D: -
CDR3: CASFGVGGINEAFF
DNA: TGTGCCAGCTTCGGAGTCGGAGGGATAAATGAAGCTTTCTTT

size: -
V: TRBV9
J: TRBJ2-1
D: TRBD2
CDR3: CASSVAGLASNEQFF
DNA: TGTGCCAGCAGCGTAGCGGGACTAGCGTCCAATGAGCAGTTCTTC

size: once
V: TRBV27
J: TRBJ2-1
D: TRBD2
CDR3: CASTGGSFYNEQFF
DNA: TGTGCCAGCACAGGCGGGAGTTTTTACAATGAGCAGTTCTTC

size: -
V: TRBV4-3
J: TRBJ2-5
D: TRBD1
CDR3: CASSQSPPGTGFVETQYF
DNA: TGCGCCAGCAGCCAATCTCCTCCGGGGACAGGTTTTGTGGAGACCCAGTACTTC

size: -
V: TRBV10-2
J: TRBJ2-1
D: TRBD2
CDR3: CASSNSGRPYNEQFF
DNA: TGCGCCAGCAGTAATAGCGGGAGGCCATACAATGAGCAGTTCTTC

size: -
V: TRBV27
J: TRBJ1-2
D: TRBD1
CDR3: CASSPDRVGSRAYGYTF
DNA: TGTGCCAGCAGCCCCGACAGGGTGGGAAGCCGAGCCTATGGCTACACCTTC

size: -
V: TRBV11-2
J: TRBJ2-7
D: -
CDR3: CASSLDPGSYEQYF
DNA: TGTGCCAGCAGCTTAGACCCAGGGTCGTACGAGCAGTACTTC

size: -
V: TRBV5-4
J: TRBJ2-3
D: TRBD2
CDR3: CASSFGRVSDTQYF
DNA: TGTGCCAGCAGCTTCGGGAGGGTCTCAGATACGCAGTATTTT

size: -
V: TRBV20-1
J: TRBJ2-7
D: TRBD1
CDR3: CSASGTGTGFSYEQYF
DNA: TGCAGTGCTAGTGGTACCGGGACAGGGTTCTCCTACGAGCAGTACTTC

size: -
V: TRBV3-1/TRBV3-2
J: TRBJ2-2
D: TRBD1
CDR3: CASSRQGGAGGELFF
DNA: TGTGCCAGCAGCCGCCAAGGGGGCGCGGGCGGGGAGCTGTTTTTT

size: -
V: TRBV5-8
J: TRBJ2-3
D: -
CDR3: CASSPLGSESTDTQYF
DNA: TGTGCCAGCAGCCCACTTGGGTCGGAGAGCACAGATACGCAGTATTTT

size: -
V: TRBV5-1
J: TRBJ1-4
D: TRBD1
CDR3: CASSLGQGAANEKLFF
DNA: TGCGCCAGCAGCTTGGGGCAGGGGGCCGCTAATGAAAAACTGTTTTTT

size: -
V: TRBV6-2/TRBV6-3
J: TRBJ2-7
D: TRBD2
CDR3: CASSYSHLAGSFLDEQYF
DNA: TGTGCCAGCAGTTATTCTCATCTAGCGGGTAGCTTCCTGGACGAGCAGTACTTC

size: few
V: TRBV4-1
J: TRBJ1-2
D: TRBD1
CDR3: CASSQTGLGGYTF
DNA: TGCGCCAGCAGCCAGACAGGGTTAGGTGGCTACACCTTC